The rows below give T cell receptor beta chains drawn from one sample of a study of breast tumors, draining lymph nodes, adjacent tissues. MiXCR, run by TCRdb on the multiplex PCR reads, gives a single entry per CDR3 protein. This sample has about 230,000 distinct CDR3 sequences, with 32% found just once. Sequencing used axillary lymph node tissue. Receptor source: a female donor with breast cancer. Some clones in this sample may be carry-over from other donors' samples. Both conserved end residues are part of each CDR3. Fields, in order: clone size, D gene, V gene, J gene, CDR3 protein, CDR3 DNA. A D gene is named only where the DNA matches it firmly. Only part of the rows carry a size: once, few, many, or a class if the clone is expanded.

size: many
D: NA
V: TRBV7-6
J: TRBJ1-5
CDR3: CASSPLGGFNQPQHF
DNA: TGTGCCAGCAGCCCCCTCGGGGGGTTCAATCAGCCCCAGCATTTT

size: many
D: NA
V: TRBV19
J: TRBJ2-1
CDR3: CASSTTVGVLRWNEQFF
DNA: TGTGCCAGTAGTACAACCGTTGGGGTGTTGCGCTGGAATGAGCAGTTCTTC

size: many
D: TRBD2
V: TRBV25-1
J: TRBJ2-1
CDR3: CASSATSGRALSYNEQFF
DNA: TGTGCCAGCAGTGCGACTAGCGGGAGGGCCCTCTCCTACAATGAGCAGTTCTTC

size: NA
D: NA
V: TRBV4-3
J: TRBJ1-1
CDR3: CASSQVANTEAFF
DNA: TGCGCCAGCAGCCAAGTAGCTAACACTGAAGCTTTCTTT

size: many
D: TRBD2
V: TRBV20-1
J: TRBJ2-1
CDR3: CSAAVGGRVYNEQFF
DNA: TGCAGTGCTGCAGTAGGCGGGAGGGTCTACAATGAGCAGTTCTTC

size: NA
D: TRBD1
V: TRBV7-9
J: TRBJ2-3
CDR3: CASSLGGGRRTDTQYF
DNA: TGTGCCAGCAGCTTAGGAGGGGGCCGGCGCACAGATACGCAGTATTTT

size: many
D: TRBD1
V: TRBV28
J: TRBJ1-2
CDR3: CASSFRTGRGYTF
DNA: TGTGCCAGCAGTTTTCGGACAGGGAGGGGCTACACCTTC

size: NA
D: TRBD1
V: TRBV7-2
J: TRBJ1-3
CDR3: CASSDLQGAHTIYF
DNA: TGTGCCAGCAGTGACTTACAGGGGGCACACACCATATATTTT

size: few
D: TRBD2
V: TRBV30
J: TRBJ2-1
CDR3: CAWSKSGTGLDEQFF
DNA: TGTGCCTGGAGTAAAAGCGGGACCGGCCTCGATGAGCAGTTCTTC

size: many
D: NA
V: TRBV5-1
J: TRBJ2-7
CDR3: CASSLEDYEQYF
DNA: TGCGCCAGCAGCTTGGAAGACTACGAGCAGTACTTC

size: many
D: TRBD1
V: TRBV19
J: TRBJ2-1
CDR3: CASRAGGAGYNEQFF
DNA: TGTGCCAGTCGAGCAGGGGGCGCGGGATACAATGAGCAGTTCTTC

size: NA
D: NA
V: TRBV11-2
J: TRBJ2-5
CDR3: CASSFGRSGDWETQYF
DNA: TGTGCCAGCAGCTTCGGAAGGTCGGGAGATTGGGAGACCCAGTACTTC

size: NA
D: TRBD1
V: TRBV20-1
J: TRBJ1-5
CDR3: CSATTDRAPNQPQHF
DNA: TGCAGTGCCACTACAGACAGGGCGCCAAATCAGCCCCAGCATTTT

size: NA
D: NA
V: TRBV18
J: TRBJ2-6
CDR3: CASSPLDRLAGANVLTF
DNA: TGTGCCAGCTCACCTTTGGACAGATTAGCTGGGGCCAACGTCCTGACTTTC

size: many
D: NA
V: TRBV27
J: TRBJ1-4
CDR3: CASSFSRLRGEKLFF
DNA: TGTGCCAGCAGTTTCAGTCGCCTACGGGGTGAAAAACTGTTTTTT

size: many
D: NA
V: TRBV20-1
J: TRBJ2-2
CDR3: CSASLTGELFF
DNA: TGCAGTGCTAGTCTGACCGGGGAGCTGTTTTTT

size: NA
D: TRBD1
V: TRBV20-1
J: TRBJ2-6
CDR3: CSAREQGDTAGANVLTF
DNA: TGCAGTGCTAGAGAACAGGGGGATACGGCTGGGGCCAACGTCCTGACTTTC

size: NA
D: NA
V: TRBV20-1
J: TRBJ1-5
CDR3: CSAPTGSGTVPDTQPQHF
DNA: TGCAGTGCTCCTACCGGGAGCGGCACCGTACCCGACACCCAGCCCCAGCATTTT

size: many
D: TRBD1
V: TRBV28
J: TRBJ1-2
CDR3: CASSPGQRHYGYTF
DNA: TGTGCCAGCAGCCCGGGACAGCGACACTATGGCTACACCTTC

size: many
D: NA
V: TRBV20-1
J: TRBJ2-1
CDR3: CSARDGASDNNEQFF
DNA: TGCAGTGCTAGAGACGGGGCTAGCGATAACAATGAGCAGTTCTTC

size: many
D: NA
V: TRBV24-1
J: TRBJ2-5
CDR3: CATSDPGRSETQYF
DNA: TGTGCCACCAGTGATCCAGGGCGATCCGAGACCCAGTACTTC

size: many
D: TRBD1
V: TRBV5-1
J: TRBJ2-7
CDR3: CASSLGDRVPYEQYF
DNA: TGCGCCAGCAGCTTGGGGGACAGGGTGCCCTACGAGCAGTACTTC

size: NA
D: NA
V: TRBV2
J: TRBJ2-5
CDR3: CASSAGAVGETQYF
DNA: TGTGCCAGCAGTGCCGGGGCTGTGGGAGAGACCCAGTACTTC

size: many
D: TRBD2
V: TRBV20-1
J: TRBJ2-1
CDR3: CSALAGGGYNEQFF
DNA: TGCAGTGCCCTAGCGGGAGGGGGCTACAATGAGCAGTTCTTC

size: NA
D: NA
V: TRBV20-1
J: TRBJ2-5
CDR3: CSAGVGQETQYF
DNA: TGCAGTGCTGGGGTTGGGCAAGAGACCCAGTACTTC

size: many
D: NA
V: TRBV7-3
J: TRBJ2-1
CDR3: CASSLPRGEQFF
DNA: TGTGCCAGCAGCTTACCTCGGGGTGAGCAGTTCTTC

size: NA
D: NA
V: TRBV28
J: TRBJ1-2
CDR3: CASSSLGGLSTF
DNA: TGTGCCAGCAGTAGTCTTGGGGGGCTGTCTACCTTC

size: many
D: TRBD2
V: TRBV5-1
J: TRBJ2-3
CDR3: CASSLEAGARVNTQYF
DNA: TGCGCCAGCAGCTTGGAAGCGGGAGCACGAGTAAATACGCAGTATTTT

size: many
D: NA
V: TRBV2
J: TRBJ1-1
CDR3: CASSDEDTEAFF
DNA: TGTGCCAGCAGTGACGAGGACACTGAAGCTTTCTTT

size: NA
D: TRBD2
V: TRBV7-2
J: TRBJ2-3
CDR3: CASRAGGPSTDTQYF
DNA: TGTGCCAGCAGAGCGGGAGGGCCTAGCACAGATACGCAGTATTTT

size: many
D: TRBD1
V: TRBV10-3
J: TRBJ1-5
CDR3: CATAGQNNQPQHF
DNA: TGTGCCACTGCGGGACAGAACAATCAGCCCCAGCATTTT

size: many
D: NA
V: TRBV15
J: TRBJ2-4
CDR3: CATSGHQGGRNIQYF
DNA: TGTGCCACCAGCGGGCACCAGGGGGGGAGAAACATTCAGTACTTC

size: many
D: TRBD2
V: TRBV5-4
J: TRBJ2-5
CDR3: CASSLVRLAGGQETQYF
DNA: TGTGCCAGCAGCTTGGTTCGGTTAGCGGGAGGCCAAGAGACCCAGTACTTC

size: many
D: TRBD2
V: TRBV5-1
J: TRBJ2-3
CDR3: CASSLELAGARVTQYF
DNA: TGCGCCAGCAGCTTGGAGCTAGCGGGGGCCCGAGTTACGCAGTATTTT

size: many
D: NA
V: TRBV29-1
J: TRBJ1-3
CDR3: CSVGGGLSGNTIYF
DNA: TGCAGCGTTGGCGGGGGGCTCTCTGGAAACACCATATATTTT

size: few
D: NA
V: TRBV12-3/TRBV12-4
J: TRBJ1-2
CDR3: CASSLTGAYGYTF
DNA: TGTGCCAGCAGTCTGACAGGAGCCTATGGCTACACCTTC

size: many
D: TRBD2
V: TRBV4-1
J: TRBJ2-7
CDR3: CASSPTTSEGYEQYF
DNA: TGCGCCAGCAGCCCTACGACTAGCGAAGGCTACGAGCAGTACTTC

size: once
D: NA
V: TRBV9
J: TRBJ1-1
CDR3: CASSVIGGTEAFF
DNA: TGTGCCAGCAGCGTTATTGGGGGGACTGAAGCTTTCTTT